This T cell receptor beta chain was obtained from a study of identifying expanded T cells in peripheral blood. Study results and caveats: Roughly 1.2 clones differed between technical replicates, versus around 15 and 18 over time.

Remarks on this clone: Its antigen remains unidentified.

Healthy donors had no documented immune events, such as infections, while sampled. The assay was immunoSEQ multiplex PCR, and TCRdb's table has in-frame clones only and misses some. Here the sample spans roughly 120,000 clones, about 85% being singletons. The sequenced sample was blood. This clonotype was obtained from a person aged 18 to 75 in good health.

CDR3 coding DNA: TGTGCCAGTAGTTCAACGGGTAGCTCCTACGAGCAGTACTTC. It codes for CASSSTGSSYEQYF. The V and J genes are TRBV19 and TRBJ2-7; the D is unclear. V was pared by 5 bases and J by 0 bases, with 11 bases between. The CDR3 has 14 amino acids. From germline, CDR1 is LNHDA and CDR2 SQIVND (reference sequence).